The 9 T cell receptor beta chains below all came from one sample that was sequenced in a study of shared clonotypes between healthy human individuals. TCRdb's table, derived via immunoSEQ multiplex PCR, lists solely in-frame clones and lacks some. This table has 450,000 to 700,000 clones, around 95% appearing once. CD45RO negativity and positive selection for CCR7 defined naive CD8 cells, a population that excluded terminally differentiated effector memory CD45RA+ cells. Material: naive CD8+ T cells sorted from blood. These receptor sequences come from a woman aged 30 to 39 in good health.

This clone was counted a few times. The chain carries TRBV4-2 and TRBJ2-1; TRBD2 matches 8 bases. J lost 3 bases, V lost 0 bases, and 10 bases had no gene match. The CDR3 spans 18 residues. Per germline, CDR1 LGHNA and CDR2 YNFKEQ. This CDR3 is CASSQDPPDSGVYNEQFF. CDR3 DNA sequence: TGTGCCAGCAGCCAAGATCCTCCCGATAGCGGGGTCTACAATGAGCAGTTCTTC.

The chain employs TRBV7-2 and TRBJ2-2; D uncertain. Trimming left V 1 base short and J 0 bases short, with 12 bases between. This CDR3 region has 17 residues. The V gene's germline CDR1 is SGHTA and CDR2 FQGNSA. The CDR3 sequence is CASSLGYRTANTGELFF. In DNA, the CDR3 is TGTGCCAGCAGCTTAGGATACAGAACTGCGAACACCGGGGAGCTGTTTTTT.

The chain combines TRBV11-3 with TRBJ1-2, with a possible D match to TRBD1 (6 bases). There are 15 residues in the CDR3. From germline, CDR1 is SGHNT and CDR2 YENEEA. As DNA, the CDR3 is TGTGCATTAAGAGGAAAAGAGGGGGAGGGATATGGCTACACCTTC. Translation: CALRGKEGEGYGYTF.

The CDR3 nucleotides read TGCGCCAGCAGTGATGGGGGGACTGGTGCTTTCTTT. The encoded protein is CASSDGGTGAFF. The chain combines TRBV10-1 with TRBJ1-1; possible D gene TRBD1, 5 bases. V was clipped by 3 bases and J by 11 bases, with 13 bases between them. There are 12 residues in the CDR3. CDR1 WNHNN and CDR2 SYGVQD come from the germline V gene (reference sequence).

This clone was recorded only once. The chain has TRBV27 and TRBJ2-7, with D perhaps matching TRBD1 (6 bases). V dropped 1 base and J dropped 3 bases, with 13 bases sitting between them. CDR1 and CDR2 from the germline V gene are MNHEY and SMNVEV (reference sequence). The CDR3 covers 15 residues. This CDR3 reads CASSLFGGAFYEQYF. In DNA form, the CDR3 reads TGTGCCAGCAGTTTATTTGGGGGCGCCTTCTACGAGCAGTACTTC.

To note about this clone: Other DNA sequences in this specimen translate into the identical CDR3. The chain employs TRBV9 and TRBJ2-1; 7 bases align to TRBD2. CDR3 length: 15 amino acids. Germline values: CDR1 SGDLS, CDR2 YYNGEE. V lost 2 bases to trimming and J lost 4 bases; unmatched junction nucleotides: 6. For the CDR3, the DNA is TGTGCCAGCAGCGTTGGGCTAGCGGAGTACAATGAGCAGTTCTTC. Protein sequence: CASSVGLAEYNEQFF. The variable domain in full, with the rest retrieved from reference TRBV9 and TRBJ2-1, is DSGVTQTPKHLITATGQRVTLRCSPRSGDLSVYWYQQSLDQGLQFLIQYYNGEERAKGNILERFSAQQFPDLHSELNLSSLELGDSALYFCASSVGLAEYNEQFFGPGTRLTVL.

This sequence joins TRBV7-2 and TRBJ2-7; tentatively, D is TRBD2 (5 bases). Per germline, CDR1 SGHTA and CDR2 FQGNSA. Trimming removed 5 bases from V and 0 bases from J, with 14 bases in between. CDR3 size: 15 residues. CDR3 amino acids: CASSDGLTSSYEQYF. The CDR3 nucleotides read TGTGCCAGCAGCGACGGACTGACGAGCTCCTACGAGCAGTACTTC.

This clone was found once. The chain links TRBV9 to TRBJ2-4; possible D gene TRBD2, 6 bases. This CDR3 spans 14 amino acids. Germline V gene lookup returns CDR1 SGDLS and CDR2 YYNGEE. V lost 4 bases, J lost 9 bases, and 17 bases lay in between. CDR3 DNA: TGTGCCAGCAGCCAAGAGGACGGAGGGGTCATTCAGTACTTC. Translated, it gives CASSQEDGGVIQYF.

This chain links TRBV7-9 with TRBJ2-5; maybe TRBD1 (6 bases). The closer fit of TRBJ2-7 to the DNA end suggests the J call may be wrong. CDR1 is SEHNR and CDR2 is FQNEAQ in the germline V gene (reference sequence). The CDR3 has 14 residues. DNA of the CDR3: TGTGCCAGCAGCTCCCCAGACAGGACCTACGAGCAGTACTTC. Protein sequence: CASSSPDRTYEQYF.